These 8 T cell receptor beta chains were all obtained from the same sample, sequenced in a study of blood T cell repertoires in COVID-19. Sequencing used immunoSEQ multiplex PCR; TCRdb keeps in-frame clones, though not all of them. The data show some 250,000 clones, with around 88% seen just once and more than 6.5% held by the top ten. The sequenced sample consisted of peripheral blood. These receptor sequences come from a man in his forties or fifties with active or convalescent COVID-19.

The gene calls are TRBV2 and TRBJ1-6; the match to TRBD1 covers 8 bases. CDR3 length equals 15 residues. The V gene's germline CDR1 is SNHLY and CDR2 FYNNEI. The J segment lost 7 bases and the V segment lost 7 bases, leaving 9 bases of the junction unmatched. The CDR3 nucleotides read TGTGCCAGCACTCAGACAGGGGCGGGAAATTCACCCCTCCACTTT. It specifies CASTQTGAGNSPLHF.

CDR3 nucleotide sequence: TGTGCCAGCAGCCAAGAGAGGAGTTCGCTTAATACTTATAATTCACCCCTCCACTTT. Its translation: CASSQERSSLNTYNSPLHF. The chain joins TRBV4-2 to TRBJ1-6; unclear D gene. The CDR3 is 19 residues long. The V gene lost 0 bases and the J gene lost 4 bases, with 19 bases spanning the gap. Germline lookup yields CDR1 LGHNA and CDR2 YNFKEQ.

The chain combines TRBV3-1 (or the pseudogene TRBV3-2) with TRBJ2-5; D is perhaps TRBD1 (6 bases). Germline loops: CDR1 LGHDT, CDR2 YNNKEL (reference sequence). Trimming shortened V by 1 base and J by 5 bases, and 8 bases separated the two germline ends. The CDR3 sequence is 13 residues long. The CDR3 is CASSQVGHETQYF. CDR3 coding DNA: TGTGCCAGCAGCCAAGTGGGACACGAGACCCAGTACTTC.

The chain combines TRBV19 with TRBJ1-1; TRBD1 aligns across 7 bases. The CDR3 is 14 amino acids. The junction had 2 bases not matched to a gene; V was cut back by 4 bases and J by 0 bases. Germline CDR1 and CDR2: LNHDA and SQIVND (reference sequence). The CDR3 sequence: CASSRTGVNTEAFF. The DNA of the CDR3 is TGTGCCAGTAGTAGAACAGGGGTGAACACTGAAGCTTTCTTT.

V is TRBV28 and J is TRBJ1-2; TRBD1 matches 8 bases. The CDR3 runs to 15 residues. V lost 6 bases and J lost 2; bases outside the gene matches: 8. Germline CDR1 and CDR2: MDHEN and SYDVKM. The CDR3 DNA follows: TGTGCCAGCAGACAGATCGGACAGGGCAACTATGGCTACACCTTC. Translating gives CASRQIGQGNYGYTF.

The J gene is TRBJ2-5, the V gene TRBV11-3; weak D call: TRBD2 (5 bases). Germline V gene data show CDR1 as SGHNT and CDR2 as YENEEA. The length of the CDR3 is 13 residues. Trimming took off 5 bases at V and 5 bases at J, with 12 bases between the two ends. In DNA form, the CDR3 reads TGTGCCAGCAGCCTCGGGGTTAGCGAGACCCAGTACTTC. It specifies CASSLGVSETQYF.

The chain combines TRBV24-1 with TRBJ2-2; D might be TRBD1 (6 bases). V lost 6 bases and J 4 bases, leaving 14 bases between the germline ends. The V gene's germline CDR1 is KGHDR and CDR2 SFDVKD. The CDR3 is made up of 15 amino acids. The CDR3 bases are TGTGCCACCAGTCATCAGGGGCTAGTCACCGGGGAGCTGTTTTTT. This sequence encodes CATSHQGLVTGELFF.

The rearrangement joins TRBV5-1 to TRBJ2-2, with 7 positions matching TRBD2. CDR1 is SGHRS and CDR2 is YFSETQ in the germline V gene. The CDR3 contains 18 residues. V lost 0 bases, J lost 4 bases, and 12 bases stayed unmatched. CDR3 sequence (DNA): TGCGCCAGCAGCTTGGGGTCAGGAGCGGGGAAGTTCACCGGGGAGCTGTTTTTT. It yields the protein CASSLGSGAGKFTGELFF.